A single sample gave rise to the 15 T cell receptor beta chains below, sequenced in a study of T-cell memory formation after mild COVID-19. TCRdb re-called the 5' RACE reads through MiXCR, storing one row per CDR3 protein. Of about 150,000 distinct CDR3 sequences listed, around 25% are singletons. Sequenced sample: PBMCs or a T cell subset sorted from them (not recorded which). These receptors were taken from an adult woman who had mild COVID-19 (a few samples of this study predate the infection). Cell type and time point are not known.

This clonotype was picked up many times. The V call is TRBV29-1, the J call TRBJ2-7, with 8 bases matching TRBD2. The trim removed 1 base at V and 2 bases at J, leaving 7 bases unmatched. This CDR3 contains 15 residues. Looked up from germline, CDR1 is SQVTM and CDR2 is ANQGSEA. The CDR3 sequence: CSVEVTTSAAYEQYF. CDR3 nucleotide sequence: TGCAGCGTTGAAGTCACGACTAGCGCAGCCTACGAGCAGTACTTC.

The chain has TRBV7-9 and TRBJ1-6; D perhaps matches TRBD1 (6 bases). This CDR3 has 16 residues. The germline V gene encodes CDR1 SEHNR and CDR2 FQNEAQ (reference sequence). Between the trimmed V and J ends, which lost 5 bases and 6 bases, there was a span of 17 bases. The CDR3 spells CASSPPSGAGNSPLHF. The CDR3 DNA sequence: TGTGCCAGCAGCCCGCCCTCGGGGGCAGGTAATTCACCCCTCCACTTT. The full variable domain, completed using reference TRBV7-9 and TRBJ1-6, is DTGVSQNPRHKITKRGQNVTFRCDPISEHNRLYWYRQTLGQGPEFLTYFQNEAQLEKSRLLSDRFSAERPKGSFSTLEIQRTEQGDSAMYLCASSPPSGAGNSPLHFGNGTRLTVT.

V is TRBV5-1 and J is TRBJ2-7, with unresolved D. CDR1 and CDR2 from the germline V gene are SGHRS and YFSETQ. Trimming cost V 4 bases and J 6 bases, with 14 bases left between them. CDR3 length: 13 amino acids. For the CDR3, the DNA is TGCGCCAGCAGCCCCGAAGGCCCGCCCGAGCAGTACTTC. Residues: CASSPEGPPEQYF.

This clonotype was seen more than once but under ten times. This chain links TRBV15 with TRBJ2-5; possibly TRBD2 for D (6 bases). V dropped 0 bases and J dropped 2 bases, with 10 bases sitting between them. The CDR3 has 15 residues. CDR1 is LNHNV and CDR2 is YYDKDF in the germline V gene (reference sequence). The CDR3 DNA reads TGTGCCACCAGCAGAGATTACGGGGGACAAGAGACCCAGTACTTC. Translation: CATSRDYGGQETQYF.

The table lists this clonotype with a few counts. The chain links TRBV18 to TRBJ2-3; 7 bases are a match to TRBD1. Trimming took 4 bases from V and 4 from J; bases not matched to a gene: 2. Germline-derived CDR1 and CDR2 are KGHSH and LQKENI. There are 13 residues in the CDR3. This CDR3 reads CASSLQGSDTQYF. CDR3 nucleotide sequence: TGTGCCAGCTCACTACAGGGGTCAGATACGCAGTATTTT.

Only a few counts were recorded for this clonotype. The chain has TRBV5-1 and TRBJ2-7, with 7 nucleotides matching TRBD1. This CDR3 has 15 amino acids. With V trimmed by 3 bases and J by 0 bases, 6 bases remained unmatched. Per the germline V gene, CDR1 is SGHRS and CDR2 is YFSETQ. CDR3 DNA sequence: TGCGCCAGCAGCTACGACAGGGCCCACTCCTACGAGCAGTACTTC. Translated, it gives CASSYDRAHSYEQYF.

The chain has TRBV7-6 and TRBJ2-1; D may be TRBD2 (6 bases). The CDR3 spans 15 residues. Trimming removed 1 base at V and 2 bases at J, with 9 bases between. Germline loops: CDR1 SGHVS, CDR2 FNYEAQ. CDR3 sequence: CASSLDAGTYNEQFF. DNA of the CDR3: TGTGCCAGCAGCTTAGATGCGGGGACCTACAATGAGCAGTTCTTC.

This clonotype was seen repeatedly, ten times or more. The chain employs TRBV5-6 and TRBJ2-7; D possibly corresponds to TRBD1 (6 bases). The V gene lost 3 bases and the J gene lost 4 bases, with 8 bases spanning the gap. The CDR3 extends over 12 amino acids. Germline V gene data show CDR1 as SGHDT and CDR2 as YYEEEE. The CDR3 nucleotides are TGTGCCAGCAGCTGGGGGACATACGAGCAGTACTTC. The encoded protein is CASSWGTYEQYF.

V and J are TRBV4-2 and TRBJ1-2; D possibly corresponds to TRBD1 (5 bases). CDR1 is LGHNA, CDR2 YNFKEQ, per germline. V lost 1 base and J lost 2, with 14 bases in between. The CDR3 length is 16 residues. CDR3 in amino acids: CASSQGQGSSNYGYTF. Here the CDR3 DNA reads TGTGCCAGCAGCCAAGGTCAGGGATCGTCAAACTATGGCTACACCTTC.

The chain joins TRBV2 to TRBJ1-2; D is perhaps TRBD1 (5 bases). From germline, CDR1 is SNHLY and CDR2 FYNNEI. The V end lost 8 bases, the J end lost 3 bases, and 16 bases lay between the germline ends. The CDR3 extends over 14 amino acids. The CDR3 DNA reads TGTGCCAGCTACACCACCGGGACGGACTATGGCTACACCTTC. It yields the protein CASYTTGTDYGYTF. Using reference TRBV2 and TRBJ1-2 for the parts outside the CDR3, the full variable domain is EPEVTQTPSHQVTQMGQEVILRCVPISNHLYFYWYRQILGQKVEFLVSFYNNEISEKSEIFDDQFSVERPDGSNFTLKIRSTKLEDSAMYFCASYTTGTDYGYTFGSGTRLTVV.

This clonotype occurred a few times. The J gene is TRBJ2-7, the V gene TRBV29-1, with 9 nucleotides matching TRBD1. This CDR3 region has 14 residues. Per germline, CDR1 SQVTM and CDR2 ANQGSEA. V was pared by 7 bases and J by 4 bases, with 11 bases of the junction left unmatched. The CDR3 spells CSGGVGQGIYEQYF. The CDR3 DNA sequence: TGCAGCGGGGGCGTCGGACAGGGGATTTACGAGCAGTACTTC.

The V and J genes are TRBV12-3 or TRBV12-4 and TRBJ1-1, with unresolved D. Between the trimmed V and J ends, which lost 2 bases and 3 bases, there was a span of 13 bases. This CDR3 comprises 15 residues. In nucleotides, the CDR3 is TGTGCCAGCAGTTTAACATCCTACATGGACACTGAAGCTTTCTTT. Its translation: CASSLTSYMDTEAFF.

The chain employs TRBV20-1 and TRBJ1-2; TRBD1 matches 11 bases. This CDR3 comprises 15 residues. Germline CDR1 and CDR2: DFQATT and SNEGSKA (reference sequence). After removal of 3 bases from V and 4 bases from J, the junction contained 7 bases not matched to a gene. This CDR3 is CSASTGTGGFYGYTF. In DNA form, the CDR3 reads TGCAGTGCTAGTACCGGGACAGGGGGTTTCTATGGCTACACCTTC.

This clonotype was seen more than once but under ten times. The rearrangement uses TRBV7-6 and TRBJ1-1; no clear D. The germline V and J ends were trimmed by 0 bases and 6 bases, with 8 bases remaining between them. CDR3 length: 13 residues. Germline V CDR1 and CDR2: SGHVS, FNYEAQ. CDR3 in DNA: TGTGCCAGCAGCTTAGCTCCCGGGGCTGAAGCTTTCTTT. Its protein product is CASSLAPGAEAFF.

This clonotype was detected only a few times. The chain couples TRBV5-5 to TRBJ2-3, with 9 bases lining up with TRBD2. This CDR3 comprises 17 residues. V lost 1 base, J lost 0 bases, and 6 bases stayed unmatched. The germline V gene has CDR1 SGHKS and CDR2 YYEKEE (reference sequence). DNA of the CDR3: TGTGCCAGCAGCTTGTATGAGACTAGCGGCAGCACAGATACGCAGTATTTT. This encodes CASSLYETSGSTDTQYF.